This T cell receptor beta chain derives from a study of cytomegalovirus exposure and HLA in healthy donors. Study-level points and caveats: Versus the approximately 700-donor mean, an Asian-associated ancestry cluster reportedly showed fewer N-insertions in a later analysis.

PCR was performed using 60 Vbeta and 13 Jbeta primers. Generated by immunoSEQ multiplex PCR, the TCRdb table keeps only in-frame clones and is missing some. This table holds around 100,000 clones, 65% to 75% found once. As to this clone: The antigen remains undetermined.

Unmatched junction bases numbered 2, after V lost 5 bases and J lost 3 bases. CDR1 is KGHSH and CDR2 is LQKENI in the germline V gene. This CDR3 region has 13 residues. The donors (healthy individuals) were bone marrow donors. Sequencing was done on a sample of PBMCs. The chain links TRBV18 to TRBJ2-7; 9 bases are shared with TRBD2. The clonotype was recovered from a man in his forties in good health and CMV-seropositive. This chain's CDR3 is CASSATSGYEQYF. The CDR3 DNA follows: TGTGCCAGCTCAGCGACTAGCGGCTACGAGCAGTACTTC.